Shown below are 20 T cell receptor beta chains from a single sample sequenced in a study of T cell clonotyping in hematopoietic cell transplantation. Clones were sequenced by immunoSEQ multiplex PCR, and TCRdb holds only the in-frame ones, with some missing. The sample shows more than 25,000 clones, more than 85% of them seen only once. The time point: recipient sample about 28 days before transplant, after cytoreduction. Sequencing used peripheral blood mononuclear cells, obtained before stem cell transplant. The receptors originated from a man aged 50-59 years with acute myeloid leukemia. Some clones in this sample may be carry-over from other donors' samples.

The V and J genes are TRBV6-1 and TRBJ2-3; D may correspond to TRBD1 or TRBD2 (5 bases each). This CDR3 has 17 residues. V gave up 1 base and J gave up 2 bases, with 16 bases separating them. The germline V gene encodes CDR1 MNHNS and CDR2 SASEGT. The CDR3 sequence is CASSEEAVGVVTDTQYF. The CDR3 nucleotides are TGTGCCAGCAGTGAAGAGGCGGTGGGGGTGGTCACAGATACGCAGTATTTT.

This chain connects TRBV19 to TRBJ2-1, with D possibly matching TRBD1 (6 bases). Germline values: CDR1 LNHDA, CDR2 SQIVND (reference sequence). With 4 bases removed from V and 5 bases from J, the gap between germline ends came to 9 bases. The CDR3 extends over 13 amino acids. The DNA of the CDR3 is TGTGCCAGTAGTAGAGGACAGAACAATGAGCAGTTCTTC. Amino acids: CASSRGQNNEQFF.

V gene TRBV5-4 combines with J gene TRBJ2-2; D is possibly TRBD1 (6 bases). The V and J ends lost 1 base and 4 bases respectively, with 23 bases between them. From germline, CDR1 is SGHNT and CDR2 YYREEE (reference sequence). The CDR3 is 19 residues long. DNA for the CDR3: TGTGCCAGCAGCTTGTTGGGGACATCTCTACCGAAGGGCACCGGGGAGCTGTTTTTT. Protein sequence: CASSLLGTSLPKGTGELFF.

DNA for the CDR3: TGTGCCAGCAGCTTAGGTGGTTGGTCAGATACGCAGTATTTT. Protein sequence: CASSLGGWSDTQYF. The chain is built from TRBV7-9 and TRBJ2-3; no firm D call. Trimming pared 1 base from V and 4 bases from J, leaving 9 bases between. The CDR3 is 14 residues long. Germline V gene lookup returns CDR1 SEHNR and CDR2 FQNEAQ (reference sequence). Variable domain in full (rest from reference TRBV7-9 and TRBJ2-3): DTGVSQNPRHKITKRGQNVTFRCDPISEHNRLYWYRQTLGQGPEFLTYFQNEAQLEKSRLLSDRFSAERPKGSFSTLEIQRTEQGDSAMYLCASSLGGWSDTQYFGPGTRLTVL.

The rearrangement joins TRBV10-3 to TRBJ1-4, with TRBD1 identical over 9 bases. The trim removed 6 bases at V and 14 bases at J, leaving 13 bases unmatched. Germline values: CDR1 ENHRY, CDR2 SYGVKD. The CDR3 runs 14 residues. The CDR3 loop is CAISPGQGAIRLFF. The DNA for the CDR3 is TGTGCCATCAGCCCGGGACAGGGCGCGATTCGGCTGTTTTTT.

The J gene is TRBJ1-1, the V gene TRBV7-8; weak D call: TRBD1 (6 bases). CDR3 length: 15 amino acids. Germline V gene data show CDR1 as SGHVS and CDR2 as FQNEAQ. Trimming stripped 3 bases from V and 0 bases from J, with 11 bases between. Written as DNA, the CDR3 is TGTGCCAGCAGCTTCCCGAGGGACATGAACACTGAAGCTTTCTTT. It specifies CASSFPRDMNTEAFF.

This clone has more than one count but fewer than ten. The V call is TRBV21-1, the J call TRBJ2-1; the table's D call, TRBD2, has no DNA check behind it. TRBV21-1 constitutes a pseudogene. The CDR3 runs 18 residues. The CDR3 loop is CASSNRRKREVRNNEQFF. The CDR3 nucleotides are TGTGCCAGCAGCAATCGGCGCAAGCGGGAGGTGAGAAACAATGAGCAGTTCTTC.

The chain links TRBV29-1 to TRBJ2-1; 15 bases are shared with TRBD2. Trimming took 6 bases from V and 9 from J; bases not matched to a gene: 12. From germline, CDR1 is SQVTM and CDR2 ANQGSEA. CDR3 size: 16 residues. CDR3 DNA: TGCAGCGTAACCGGGACTAGCGGGAGGCGGGTCGGTGAGCAGTTCTTC. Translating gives CSVTGTSGRRVGEQFF.

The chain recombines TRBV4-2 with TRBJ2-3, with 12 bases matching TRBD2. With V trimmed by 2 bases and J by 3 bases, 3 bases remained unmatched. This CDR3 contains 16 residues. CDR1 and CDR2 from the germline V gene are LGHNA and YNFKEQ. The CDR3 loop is CASSQPTSGGTDTQYF. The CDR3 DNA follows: TGTGCCAGCAGCCAACCGACTAGCGGGGGAACAGATACGCAGTATTTT.

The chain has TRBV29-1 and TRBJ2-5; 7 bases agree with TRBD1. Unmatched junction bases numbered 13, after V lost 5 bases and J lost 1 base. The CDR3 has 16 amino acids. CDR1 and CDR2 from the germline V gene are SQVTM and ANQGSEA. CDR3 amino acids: CSVCHEGGFRQETQYF. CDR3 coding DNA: TGCAGCGTTTGTCACGAAGGGGGCTTCCGCCAAGAGACCCAGTACTTC.

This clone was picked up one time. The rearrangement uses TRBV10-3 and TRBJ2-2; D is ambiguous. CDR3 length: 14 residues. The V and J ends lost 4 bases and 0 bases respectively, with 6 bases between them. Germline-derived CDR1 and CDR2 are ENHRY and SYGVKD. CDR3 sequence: CAISGTANTGELFF. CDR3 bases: TGTGCCATCAGTGGGACGGCGAACACCGGGGAGCTGTTTTTT.

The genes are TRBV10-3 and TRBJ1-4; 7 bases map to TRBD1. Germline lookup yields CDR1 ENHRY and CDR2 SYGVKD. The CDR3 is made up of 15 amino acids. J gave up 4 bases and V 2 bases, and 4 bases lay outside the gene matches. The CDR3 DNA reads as TGTGCCATCAGTGAGGGAACAGGGGTTAATGAAAAACTGTTTTTT. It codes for CAISEGTGVNEKLFF.

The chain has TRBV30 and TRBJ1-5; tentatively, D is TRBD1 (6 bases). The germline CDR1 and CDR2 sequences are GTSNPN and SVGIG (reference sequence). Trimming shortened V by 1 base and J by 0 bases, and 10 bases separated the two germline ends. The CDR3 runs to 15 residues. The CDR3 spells CAWSGTALSNQPQHF. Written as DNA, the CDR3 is TGTGCCTGGAGTGGGACAGCTCTTAGCAATCAGCCCCAGCATTTT.

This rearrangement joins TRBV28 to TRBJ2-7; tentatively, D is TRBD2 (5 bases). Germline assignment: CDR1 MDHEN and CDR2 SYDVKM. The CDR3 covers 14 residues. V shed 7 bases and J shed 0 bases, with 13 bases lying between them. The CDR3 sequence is CASIERRSSYEQYF. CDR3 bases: TGTGCCAGCATCGAGCGGAGGAGCTCCTACGAGCAGTACTTC.

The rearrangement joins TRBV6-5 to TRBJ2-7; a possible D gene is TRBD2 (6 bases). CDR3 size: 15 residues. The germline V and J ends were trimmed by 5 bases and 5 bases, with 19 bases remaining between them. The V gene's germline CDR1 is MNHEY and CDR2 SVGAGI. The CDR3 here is CASSTPARGTDEQYF. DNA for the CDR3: TGTGCCAGCAGTACCCCCGCTCGGGGGACGGACGAGCAGTACTTC.

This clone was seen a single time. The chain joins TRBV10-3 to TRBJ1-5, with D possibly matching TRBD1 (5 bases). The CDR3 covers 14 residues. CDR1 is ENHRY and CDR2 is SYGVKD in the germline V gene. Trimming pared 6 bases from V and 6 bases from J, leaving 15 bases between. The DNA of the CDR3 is TGTGCCATCAGCCACGGGGCGGTCGGTCAGCCCCAGCATTTT. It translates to CAISHGAVGQPQHF.

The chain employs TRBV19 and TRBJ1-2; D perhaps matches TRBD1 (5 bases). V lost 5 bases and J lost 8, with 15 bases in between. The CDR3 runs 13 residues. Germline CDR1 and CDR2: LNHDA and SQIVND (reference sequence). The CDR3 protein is CASSLDDRGGYTF. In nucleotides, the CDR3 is TGTGCCAGTAGTCTCGATGACAGAGGGGGCTACACCTTC.

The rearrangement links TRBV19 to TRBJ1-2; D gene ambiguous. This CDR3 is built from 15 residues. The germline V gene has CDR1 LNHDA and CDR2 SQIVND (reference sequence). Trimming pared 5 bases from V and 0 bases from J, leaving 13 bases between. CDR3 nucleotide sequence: TGTGCCAGTAGTGATGAGAACAGACCTAACTATGGCTACACCTTC. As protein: CASSDENRPNYGYTF.

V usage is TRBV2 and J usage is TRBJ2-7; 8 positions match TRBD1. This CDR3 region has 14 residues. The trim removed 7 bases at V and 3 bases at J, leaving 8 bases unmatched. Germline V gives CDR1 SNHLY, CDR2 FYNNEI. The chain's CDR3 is CASKVDRGSYEQYF. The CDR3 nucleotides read TGTGCCAGCAAAGTAGACAGGGGAAGCTACGAGCAGTACTTC.

This CDR3 reads CASSHTQILEAFF. As DNA, the CDR3 is TGTGCCAGCAGCCATACACAGATCCTTGAAGCTTTCTTT. This chain uses TRBV11-2 with TRBJ1-1; no firm D call. The germline gives CDR1 SGHAT, CDR2 FQNNGV. V lost 5 bases, J lost 7 bases, and 14 bases lay in between. This CDR3 spans 13 amino acids.